This is a list of T cell receptor beta chains from one sample in a study of technical replicates of blood from a few donors. The assay was immunoSEQ multiplex PCR, and TCRdb's table has in-frame clones only and misses some. The sample lists approximately 82,000 clones; 96% were seen once. The specimen sequenced was T cells isolated from PBMCs. These receptors came from a human donor in good health. The CDR3 runs from the conserved cysteine through the conserved F or W. D genes are given only for firm matches. Clone size, where shown, is once, few, many, or a class for clones that have expanded.

CDR3nt	CDR3aa	v_gene	abundance	j_gene	d_gene
TGTGCCAGCAGTGTGAATCCGGGACAGGGGGCGGACGGGGAGCTGTTTTTT	CASSVNPGQGADGELFF	TRBV25-1	-	TRBJ2-2	TRBD1
TGTGCCAGCAGCTTTGATCTCAGGCCTGGGCCCCAGCATTTT	CASSFDLRPGPQHF	TRBV11-2	-	TRBJ1-5	-
TGTGCCAGCAGCTTACAGGGCTACAATGAGCAGTTCTTC	CASSLQGYNEQFF	TRBV7-2	-	TRBJ2-1	-
TGTGCCAGCAGCTTTATCGGCGGCGCCACTGAAGCTTTCTTT	CASSFIGGATEAFF	TRBV7-2	-	TRBJ1-1	-
TGCGCCAGCAGCTGGGCAGGGTTCGAGCAGTACTTC	CASSWAGFEQYF	TRBV5-1	-	TRBJ2-7	-
TGTGCCAGCAGTTGGCAGGAGAACACCGGGGAGCTGTTTTTT	CASSWQENTGELFF	TRBV6-5	-	TRBJ2-2	-
TGTGCCAGCAGCTTAGGGGGGCACACTGAAGCTTTCTTT	CASSLGGHTEAFF	TRBV7-8	-	TRBJ1-1	-
TGTGCCAGCAGTCCGCGCAGGACTGCTGAGCAGTACTTC	CASSPRRTAEQYF	TRBV27	-	TRBJ2-7	-
TGTGCCTGGAGTGCCCAGGGGGCCAATGAAAAACTGTTTTTT	CAWSAQGANEKLFF	TRBV30	-	TRBJ1-4	TRBD1
TGTGCCAGCAGATTACAGGGGCACAATGAGCAGTTCTTC	CASRLQGHNEQFF	TRBV5-5	-	TRBJ2-1	TRBD1
TGCAGCGTTCTGGGACTAGCGGGAGACAATGAGCAGTTCTTC	CSVLGLAGDNEQFF	TRBV29-1	-	TRBJ2-1	TRBD2
TGCGCCAGCAGCCACCGAGCGGGGAGCGGGAGAGCTGATGAGCAGTTCTTC	CASSHRAGSGRADEQFF	TRBV4-1	-	TRBJ2-1	TRBD2
TGTGCCTGGTACCGGGACTCCGGACGTATTGAGCAGTTCTTC	CAWYRDSGRIEQFF	TRBV2	-	TRBJ2-1	-
TGTGCTAGTGCCCAAAACTCCTGGGACAGTCCGACTGAAGCTTTCTTT	CASAQNSWDSPTEAFF	TRBV12-5	-	TRBJ1-1	TRBD1
TGTGCCAGCAGCTCCCCGGGGGGGCAGTCTTGGGAACAGTACTTC	CASSSPGGQSWEQYF	TRBV11-2	-	TRBJ2-7	TRBD2
TGTGCCAGCAGCTTCGGGGGACTGCGAGAGACCCAGTACTTC	CASSFGGLRETQYF	TRBV5-6	-	TRBJ2-5	-
TGTGCCAGCAGCTTCGGTCACGGGGAGCTGTTTTTT	CASSFGHGELFF	TRBV11-2	-	TRBJ2-2	-
TGTGCCAGCAGCTTACTGTCTCCGGGACAAGGTGGCTACACCTTC	CASSLLSPGQGGYTF	TRBV7-2	-	TRBJ1-2	-
TGTGCCAGCAGGTATTCCGGGACAATGCAGATAGGGGGAATGAACACTGAAGCTTTCTTT	CASRYSGTMQIGGMNTEAFF	TRBV28	-	TRBJ1-1	-
TGTGCCAGCTTAACAGGGCCCGGGAGGTATGGCTACACCTTC	CASLTGPGRYGYTF	TRBV28	-	TRBJ1-2	-
TGTGCCAGCAGTTCCCTCTACTATGGCTACACCTTC	CASSSLYYGYTF	TRBV6-5	-	TRBJ1-2	-
TGTGCCAGCAGCTCTCCGGCGGATGCGAACACCGGGGAGCTGTTTTTT	CASSSPADANTGELFF	TRBV13	once	TRBJ2-2	-
TGTGCCAGCAGCTTAGGCCCCGGGACTAGCGCTTCCTACGAGCAGTACTTC	CASSLGPGTSASYEQYF	TRBV7-2	-	TRBJ2-7	TRBD2
TGTGCCAGCAGCTGGACAGGCTCTGGGGCCAACGTCCTGACTTTC	CASSWTGSGANVLTF	TRBV7-8	-	TRBJ2-6	TRBD1